This T cell receptor (beta chain) was recorded in a study of T cell responses to AZD1222 COVID-19 vaccine. Study findings and constraints: Clonal diversity was possibly underestimated, and the donors were mostly white British, with more females. Spike-specific TCRs gained breadth and depth after people received two AZD1222 doses. Variant regions that are unmutated are reportedly the target of nearly half of spike-specific TCRs.

On this clone itself: Its matching antigen is unknown.

The V and J ends lost 9 bases and 1 base, in that order; junction bases with no gene match: 11. This CDR3 contains 16 residues. Germline CDR1 reads KGHDR; CDR2 reads SFDVKD. Sequencing used immunoSEQ multiplex PCR; TCRdb keeps in-frame clones, though not all of them. The top ten hold approximately 15% of the sample, which has fewer than 100,000 clones, 70% to 85% seen once. The chain joins TRBV24-1 to TRBJ1-1; 9 positions match TRBD1. The source was peripheral blood, collected 28 days after the second AZD1222 dose. This clonotype was sampled from an adult who received the AZD1222 COVID-19 vaccine. The CDR3 bases are TGTGCCACCCCTTTCAACGGGACAGGGAAGAACACTGAAGCTTTCTTT. Translation: CATPFNGTGKNTEAFF.